The clone carrying this T cell receptor (beta chain) was picked up one time. The antigen remains undetermined. At one of its ends the junction is not consistent with the germline gene, which may arise from a read error. The record originates from a study of tumor-infiltrating lymphocytes in primary liver carcinoma. Study-level points and caveats: Bulk unsorted sampling precluded comparing CD4+ and CD8+ repertoires. Lesser overlap characterized tumor-adjacent and tumor-blood pairs relative to tumor region pairs.

Using a constant-region primer together with ProtoScript II reverse transcriptase, TCR beta cDNA was made from approximately 0.55 ug of total RNA. Three-round nested multiplex PCR performed with slightly modified ARM-PCR produced the TCR beta libraries. MiXCR, run by TCRdb on the multiplex PCR reads, gives a single entry per CDR3 protein. The sample has fewer than 250,000 distinct CDR3 sequences, less than 75% seen once. Unsorted whole blood yielded the blood RNA, and germline DNA was also extracted. These patients lived with chronic HBV infection and had never been treated. Source material: peripheral blood. The clonotype comes from a woman aged 55-75 years with primary liver carcinoma and hepatitis B virus infection.

Written as DNA, the CDR3 is TGTGCCAGCAGTTTTTACAGGGACACCGCGGAGCTGTTCTTT. This codes for CASSFYRDTAELFF. V gene TRBV12-3 or TRBV12-4 combines with J gene TRBJ2-2; tentative D call: TRBD1 (6 bases). This CDR3 comprises 14 residues.